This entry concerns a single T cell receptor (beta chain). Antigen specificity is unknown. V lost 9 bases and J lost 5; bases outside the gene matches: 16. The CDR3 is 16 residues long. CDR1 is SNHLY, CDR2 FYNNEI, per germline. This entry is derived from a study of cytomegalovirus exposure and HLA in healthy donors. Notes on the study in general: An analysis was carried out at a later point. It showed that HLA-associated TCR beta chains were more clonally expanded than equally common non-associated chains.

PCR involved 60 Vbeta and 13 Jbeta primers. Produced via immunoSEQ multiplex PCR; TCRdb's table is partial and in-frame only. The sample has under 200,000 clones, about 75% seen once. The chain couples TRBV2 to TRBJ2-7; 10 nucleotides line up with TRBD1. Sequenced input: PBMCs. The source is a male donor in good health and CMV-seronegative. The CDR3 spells CASKVRLGTGDHEQYF. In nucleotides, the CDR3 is TGTGCCAGTAAAGTCAGGCTCGGGACAGGGGACCACGAGCAGTACTTC.